Listed here is a single T cell receptor (beta chain). This entry belongs to a study of shared clonotypes between healthy human individuals. About the research overall: Plates per donor: three CD4 naive, three CD4 memory, two CD8 naive, one CD8 memory.

Original analysis: Filtering differed for immunoSEQ, which gave only junction sequences without quality scores. Clones were read by immunoSEQ multiplex PCR, and TCRdb kept only the in-frame ones, dropping some. Clone size and the V and J calls come from that table; the DNA yielded D and trimming. The sample has about 1.5 million clones, roughly 96% seen once. Germline CDR1 and CDR2: SGHKS and YYEKEE (reference sequence). J lost 1 base, V lost 3 bases, and 9 bases had no gene match. CDR3 length equals 16 residues. The source material was naive CD4+ T cells sorted from blood. Subset: CD45RA+ positively selected. The chain recombines TRBV5-5 with TRBJ1-1; 7 bases fit TRBD1. This receptor was obtained from a man in his thirties or forties in good health. The CDR3 region has the DNA TGTGCCAGCAGCTCCCCAGGGGGAAGGGAGAACACTGAAGCTTTCTTT. Protein: CASSSPGGRENTEAFF.